These 21 T cell receptor beta chains were sequenced from one sample in a study of beta chain features in type 1 diabetes. What was sequenced were expressed TCRB transcripts, since all of the isolated RNA had been reverse transcribed. Some clones are missing from TCRdb's copy, which holds only in-frame ones; the method was immunoSEQ multiplex PCR. The sample has 200,000 to 300,000 clones, roughly 13% seen once. Sequencing was carried out using naive CD4+ T cells from blood. The receptor source for this set is a woman between 40 and 50 years old in good health.

The V and J genes are TRBV19 and TRBJ2-7, with D possibly TRBD2 on 6 matching bases. V was shortened by 3 bases and J by 2 bases, with 14 bases between the two germline ends. Germline V gives CDR1 LNHDA, CDR2 SQIVND (reference sequence). This CDR3 has 15 residues. This CDR3 reads CASSIVPGLPYEQYF. CDR3 nucleotide sequence: TGTGCCAGTAGTATCGTACCGGGACTTCCCTACGAGCAGTACTTC.

This clone occurred many times. V gene TRBV7-9 combines with J gene TRBJ1-1; 7 positions agree with TRBD1. CDR1 is SEHNR and CDR2 is FQNEAQ in the germline V gene (reference sequence). Trimming removed 5 bases from V and 1 base from J; junction bases left unmatched: 1. CDR3 length equals 13 residues. The CDR3 DNA reads as TGTGCCAGCAGCCGACAGGGGAACACTGAAGCTTTCTTT. Encoded protein: CASSRQGNTEAFF. Combining the CDR3 with reference TRBV7-9 and TRBJ1-1 gives the whole variable domain DTGVSQNPRHKITKRGQNVTFRCDPISEHNRLYWYRQTLGQGPEFLTYFQNEAQLEKSRLLSDRFSAERPKGSFSTLEIQRTEQGDSAMYLCASSRQGNTEAFFGQGTRLTVV.

This clone has at least ten counts. The rearrangement joins TRBV4-1 to TRBJ2-1; no clear D gene. The CDR3 contains 14 residues. CDR1 and CDR2 from the germline V gene are MGHRA and YSYEKL. V lost 1 base and J 4 bases, leaving 8 bases between the germline ends. The CDR3 reads CASSQVGPYNEQFF. The CDR3 bases are TGCGCCAGCAGCCAAGTTGGGCCGTACAATGAGCAGTTCTTC.

A word on this clone: The junction differs from germline at one of its ends, possibly a read error. The gene calls are TRBV7-6 and TRBJ1-1, with 7 nucleotides matching TRBD1. CDR1 is SGHVS, CDR2 FNYEAQ, per germline. The CDR3 sequence is 13 residues long. The CDR3 spells CASSLRDSPRVYF. CDR3 DNA sequence: TGTGCCAGCAGCCTTCGGGACAGCCCACGGGTGTACTTT.

This clone was found a few times. The chain couples TRBV5-4 to TRBJ2-7, with 8 bases matching TRBD2. The CDR3 contains 17 residues. With 0 bases clipped from V and 1 base from J, the junction kept 9 bases outside the gene matches. CDR1 is SGHNT, CDR2 YYREEE, per germline (reference sequence). CDR3 sequence: CASSLDHLAGQSYEQYF. The CDR3 nucleotides are TGTGCCAGCAGCTTGGACCATTTAGCGGGACAATCCTACGAGCAGTACTTC.

There are a few counts of this clone. The chain links TRBV5-1 to TRBJ1-2; D not certain. The V end was cut by 4 bases, the J end by 4 bases, with 17 bases between. The CDR3 contains 15 residues. The germline V gene has CDR1 SGHRS and CDR2 YFSETQ. This CDR3 is CASSEGLGSIYGYTF. The DNA of the CDR3 is TGCGCCAGCAGCGAAGGACTCGGGAGCATCTATGGCTACACCTTC.

The CDR3 sequence is CAISLAGGDEQFF. CDR3 nucleotide sequence: TGTGCCATCAGTCTAGCGGGGGGCGATGAGCAGTTCTTC. V gene TRBV10-3 combines with J gene TRBJ2-1; 11 bases fit TRBD2. V shed 5 bases, J shed 8 bases, and the junction held 2 bases outside the gene matches. The CDR3 has 13 residues. Germline assignment: CDR1 ENHRY and CDR2 SYGVKD.

The chain couples TRBV5-4 to TRBJ2-5, with D tentatively TRBD1 (6 bases). The CDR3 spans 18 residues. V was shortened by 0 bases and J by 5 bases, with 23 bases between the two germline ends. The germline CDR1 and CDR2 sequences are SGHNT and YYREEE (reference sequence). CDR3 in DNA: TGTGCCAGCAGCTTGGGGACCCCCGGCAGGGGAACACGGGAGACCCAGTACTTC. This codes for CASSLGTPGRGTRETQYF.

This clone was seen more than once but under ten times. Other DNA sequences from this sample encode an identical CDR3 as well. This chain links TRBV14 with TRBJ1-1; TRBD1 matches 10 bases. The J segment lost 1 base and the V segment lost 2 bases, leaving 1 base of the junction unmatched. The CDR3 totals 15 residues. Germline V gene lookup returns CDR1 SGHDN and CDR2 FVKESK. For the CDR3, the DNA is TGTGCCAGCAGCCAACGGACAGGGGGGAACACTGAAGCTTTCTTT. This gives the protein CASSQRTGGNTEAFF.

In its sample, this clone was seen a few times. CDR3 in DNA: TGTGCCAGCAGTTTGTCCGCGACCAGGGAGACCCAGTACTTC. Translating gives CASSLSATRETQYF. The chain is built from TRBV6-6 and TRBJ2-5; unclear D gene. Per germline, CDR1 MNHNY and CDR2 SVGAGI (reference sequence). The CDR3 is 14 amino acids. V shed 4 bases and J shed 5 bases, with 14 bases lying between them.

This sequence joins TRBV10-3 and TRBJ1-6; D possibly corresponds to TRBD1 (6 bases). Germline V CDR1 and CDR2: ENHRY, SYGVKD. The CDR3 length is 15 residues. The V end was cut by 5 bases, the J end by 6 bases, with 14 bases between. The CDR3 sequence is CAISRQARGNSPLHF. As DNA, the CDR3 is TGTGCCATCAGTCGACAGGCCAGGGGTAATTCACCCCTCCACTTT.

This clone was seen more than once but under ten times. This chain links TRBV9 with TRBJ1-4; weak D call: TRBD1 (5 bases). Trimming cost V 0 bases and J 0 bases, with 12 bases left between them. CDR3 length: 17 amino acids. CDR1 and CDR2 (germline): SGDLS, YYNGEE. This chain's CDR3 is CASSVGSGKATNEKLFF. The CDR3 coding sequence is TGTGCCAGCAGCGTAGGATCAGGGAAGGCAACTAATGAAAAACTGTTTTTT.

CDR3 DNA sequence: TGTGCCAGCAGCTCACAGCTGAACACTGAAGCTTTCTTT. Translating it yields CASSSQLNTEAFF. The V and J genes are TRBV2 and TRBJ1-1; D unresolved. The CDR3 is 13 amino acids. V lost 6 bases to trimming and J lost 0 bases, with 8 bases between them. The germline CDR1 and CDR2 sequences are SNHLY and FYNNEI. Combining the CDR3 with reference TRBV2 and TRBJ1-1 gives the whole variable domain EPEVTQTPSHQVTQMGQEVILRCVPISNHLYFYWYRQILGQKVEFLVSFYNNEISEKSEIFDDQFSVERPDGSNFTLKIRSTKLEDSAMYFCASSSQLNTEAFFGQGTRLTVV.

The V gene is TRBV7-9, the J gene TRBJ2-3; 11 nucleotides align to TRBD1. This CDR3 has 15 amino acids. Trimming removed 6 bases from V and 5 bases from J; junction bases left unmatched: 7. Germline V CDR1 and CDR2: SEHNR, FQNEAQ (reference sequence). In nucleotides, the CDR3 is TGTGCCAGCAGAATAGGACAGGGGGCAGGAGATACGCAGTATTTT. Protein product: CASRIGQGAGDTQYF. The full variable domain, with the rest looked up from reference TRBV7-9 and TRBJ2-3, is DTGVSQNPRHKITKRGQNVTFRCDPISEHNRLYWYRQTLGQGPEFLTYFQNEAQLEKSRLLSDRFSAERPKGSFSTLEIQRTEQGDSAMYLCASRIGQGAGDTQYFGPGTRLTVL.

This clone was found a few times. The chain couples TRBV4-1 to TRBJ2-2; 8 bases are shared with TRBD1. The V gene end was trimmed by 6 bases and the J gene end by 2 bases; junction bases not matched to a gene: 11. The CDR3 extends over 17 amino acids. Germline values: CDR1 MGHRA, CDR2 YSYEKL. The CDR3 region is CASSLSGQVINTGELFF. CDR3 nucleotides: TGCGCCAGCAGTCTATCGGGACAGGTCATAAACACCGGGGAGCTGTTTTTT.

The J gene is TRBJ2-1, the V gene TRBV15; perhaps TRBD1 as D (6 bases). Germline CDR1 is LNHNV and CDR2 is YYDKDF (reference sequence). The CDR3 contains 15 residues. V was trimmed by 0 bases and J by 5 bases, leaving 11 bases between them. The CDR3 loop reads CATSRDPGTHNEQFF. The DNA of the CDR3 is TGTGCCACCAGCAGAGACCCTGGGACACACAATGAGCAGTTCTTC.

V usage is TRBV2 and J usage is TRBJ1-5, with D possibly being TRBD1 (5 bases). V lost 6 bases and J lost 6, with 9 bases in between. The CDR3 spans 12 residues. Germline-derived CDR1 and CDR2 are SNHLY and FYNNEI. CDR3 in amino acids: CASRDTGQPQHF. CDR3 DNA sequence: TGTGCCAGCAGGGACACCGGTCAGCCCCAGCATTTT.

This clone was observed at least ten times. The V and J genes are TRBV7-9 and TRBJ2-1; D is perhaps TRBD1 (6 bases). The V gene lost 7 bases and the J gene lost 12 bases, with 13 bases spanning the gap. CDR3 length equals 11 residues. Germline V gene data show CDR1 as SEHNR and CDR2 as FQNEAQ (reference sequence). The CDR3 sequence is CASTPQDRQFF. The CDR3 nucleotides are TGTGCCAGCACCCCGCAGGACAGGCAGTTCTTC.

This clone was counted a few times. The rearrangement links TRBV7-9 to TRBJ1-2, with 8 nucleotides matching TRBD1. V shed 4 bases, J shed 1 base, and the junction held 5 bases outside the gene matches. The germline V gene has CDR1 SEHNR and CDR2 FQNEAQ (reference sequence). This CDR3 has 15 residues. The DNA of the CDR3 is TGTGCCAGCAGCTCTGGACAGGGTAGTAACTATGGCTACACCTTC. Translated: CASSSGQGSNYGYTF.

This clone occurred once. This CDR3 is also generated by other DNA sequences in the sample. This sequence joins TRBV5-8 and TRBJ2-3, with a tentative D call TRBD1 (6 bases). Looked up from germline, CDR1 is SGHTS and CDR2 is YDEGEE. The CDR3 has 14 amino acids. Between the trimmed V and J ends, which lost 5 bases and 0 bases, there was a span of 10 bases. Here the CDR3 reads CASRDRPSTDTQYF. The CDR3 DNA follows: TGTGCCAGCAGAGACAGGCCAAGCACAGATACGCAGTATTTT.

In this sample, this clone turned up a few times. V gene TRBV29-1 combines with J gene TRBJ2-5; the match to TRBD2 covers 9 bases. V lost 7 bases and J lost 1; bases outside the gene matches: 7. CDR3 size: 14 residues. Germline V gene lookup returns CDR1 SQVTM and CDR2 ANQGSEA. The DNA of the CDR3 is TGCAGCGCTGGTGGCGGGGGGGGCCAAGAGACCCAGTACTTC. This encodes CSAGGGGGQETQYF.